This T cell receptor (beta chain) was sequenced during a study of T cell clonotyping in hematopoietic cell transplantation. Germline V gives CDR1 SGHNT, CDR2 YYREEE (reference sequence). The CDR3 consists of 12 residues. Method: immunoSEQ multiplex PCR; TCRdb's copy keeps in-frame clones and lacks some. The sample comprises fewer than 11,000 clones, roughly 79% of which are singletons, and roughly 7.9% rests with the top ten. To note about this clone: Sequence at one end of the junction differs from germline and may be a read error.

This rearrangement joins TRBV5-4 to TRBJ2-3; no clear D. The TCR sequence derives from a female patient between 40 and 50 years old who had an allogeneic stem cell transplant from a related donor, so T cells may come from the graft donor. Some clones in this sample may be carry-over from other donors' samples. Sequenced here: PBMCs, sampled 30 days after allogeneic stem cell transplant. CDR3 loop: CASSGSRDTQYF. CDR3 nucleotides: TGTGCCAGCAGCGGCAGCAGAGATACGCAGTATTTT.